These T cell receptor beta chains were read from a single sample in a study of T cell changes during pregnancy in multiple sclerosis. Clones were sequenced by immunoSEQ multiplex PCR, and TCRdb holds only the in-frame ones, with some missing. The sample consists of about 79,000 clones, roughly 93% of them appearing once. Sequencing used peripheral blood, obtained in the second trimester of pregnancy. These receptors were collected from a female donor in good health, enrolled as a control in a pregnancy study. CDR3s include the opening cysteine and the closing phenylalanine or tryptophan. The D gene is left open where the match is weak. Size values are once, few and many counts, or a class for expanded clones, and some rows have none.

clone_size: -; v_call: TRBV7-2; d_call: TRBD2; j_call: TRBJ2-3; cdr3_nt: TGTGCCAGCAGCCCGGAGCGGGGGGGAGTAAATACGCAGTATTTT; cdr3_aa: CASSPERGGVNTQYF
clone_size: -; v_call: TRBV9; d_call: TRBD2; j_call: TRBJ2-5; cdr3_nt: TGTGCCAGCTCAAGGGGAGGGGAGACCCAGTACTTC; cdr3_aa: CASSRGGETQYF
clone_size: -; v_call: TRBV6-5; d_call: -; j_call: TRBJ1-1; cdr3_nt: TGTGCCAGCAGTAACGAACAGAACACTGAAGCTTTCTTT; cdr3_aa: CASSNEQNTEAFF
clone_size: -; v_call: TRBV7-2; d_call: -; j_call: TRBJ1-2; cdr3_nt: TGTGCCAGCAGCTTAGGGGCAGATAACTATGGCTACACCTTC; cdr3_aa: CASSLGADNYGYTF
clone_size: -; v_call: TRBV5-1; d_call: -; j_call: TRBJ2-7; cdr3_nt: TGCGCCAGCAGCAGCCCCGGGGGCGAGCAGTACTTC; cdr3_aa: CASSSPGGEQYF
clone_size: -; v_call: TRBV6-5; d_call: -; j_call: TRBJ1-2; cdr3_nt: TGTGCCAGCAGTTACTCCCGGGGGGTTGACTACACCTTC; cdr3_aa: CASSYSRGVDYTF
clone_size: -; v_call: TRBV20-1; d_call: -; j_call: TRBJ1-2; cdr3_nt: TGCAGTGCTAGGACTGATGGCTACACCTTC; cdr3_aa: CSARTDGYTF
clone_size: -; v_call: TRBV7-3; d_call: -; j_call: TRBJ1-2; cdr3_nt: TGTGCCAGCGGACGGGGTGCGGGAGACTATGGCTACACCTTC; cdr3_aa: CASGRGAGDYGYTF
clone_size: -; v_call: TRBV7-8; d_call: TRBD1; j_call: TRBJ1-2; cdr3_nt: TGTGCCAGCAGCGACGACAGGGGCAACAGTCCCTACTATGGCTACACCTTC; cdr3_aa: CASSDDRGNSPYYGYTF
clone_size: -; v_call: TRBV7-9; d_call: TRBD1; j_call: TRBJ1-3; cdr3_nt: TGTGCCAGCAGAACAGGGGCAGGAAACACCATATATTTT; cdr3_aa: CASRTGAGNTIYF
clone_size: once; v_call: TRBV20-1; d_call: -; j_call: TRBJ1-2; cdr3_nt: TGCAGTGCTAAAGGGGATGGCTACACCTTC; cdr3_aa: CSAKGDGYTF
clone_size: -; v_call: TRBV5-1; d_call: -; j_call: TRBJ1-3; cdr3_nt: TGCGCCAGCAGCTTGGAAGCGGGAAACACCATATATTTT; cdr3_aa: CASSLEAGNTIYF
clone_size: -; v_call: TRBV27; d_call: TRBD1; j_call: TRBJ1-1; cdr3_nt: TGTGCCAGCAGCAAGGGGACAGCCACTGAAGCTTTCTTT; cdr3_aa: CASSKGTATEAFF
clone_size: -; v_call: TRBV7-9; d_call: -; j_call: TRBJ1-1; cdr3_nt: TGTGCCAGCAGCGGCGGGACGGGGAACACTGAAGCTTTCTTT; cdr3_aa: CASSGGTGNTEAFF
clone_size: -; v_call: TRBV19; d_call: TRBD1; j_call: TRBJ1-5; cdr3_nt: TGTGCCAGTAGCTGGGGACAGGGATTAGGGCAGCCCCAGCATTTT; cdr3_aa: CASSWGQGLGQPQHF
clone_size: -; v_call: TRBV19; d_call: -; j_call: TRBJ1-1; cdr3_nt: TGTGCCAGTAGTATCGGGGGGGCTGGCGGGAACACTGAAGCTTTCTTT; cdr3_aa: CASSIGGAGGNTEAFF
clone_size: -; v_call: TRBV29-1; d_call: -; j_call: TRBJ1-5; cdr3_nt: TGCAGCGTTGCCGCGGATAGCAATCAGCCCCAGCATTTT; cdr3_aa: CSVAADSNQPQHF
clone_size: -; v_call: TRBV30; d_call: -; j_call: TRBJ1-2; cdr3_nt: TGTGCCTGGAGCGATCCAGGGAGGACGGAGGGCTACACCTTC; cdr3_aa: CAWSDPGRTEGYTF
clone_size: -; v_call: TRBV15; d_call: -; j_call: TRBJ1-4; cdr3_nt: TGTGCCACCAGCAGAGATTTGTATTTCGGGTCAGAGACTAATGAAAAACTGTTTTTT; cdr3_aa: CATSRDLYFGSETNEKLFF
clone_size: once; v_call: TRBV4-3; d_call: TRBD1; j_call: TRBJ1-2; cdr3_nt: TGCGCCAGCAGCCAAGAATTGACAGGGACTAACTATGGCTACACCTTC; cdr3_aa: CASSQELTGTNYGYTF
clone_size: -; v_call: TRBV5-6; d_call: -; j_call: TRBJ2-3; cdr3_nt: TGTGCCAGCAGCCGGCTTGAGGAAGTCCTGACCACAGATACGCAGTATTTT; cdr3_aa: CASSRLEEVLTTDTQYF
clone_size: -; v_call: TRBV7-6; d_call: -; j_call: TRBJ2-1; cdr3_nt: TGTGCCAGCAGCGCACAGGGTAAGGGCAATGAGCAGTTCTTC; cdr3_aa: CASSAQGKGNEQFF
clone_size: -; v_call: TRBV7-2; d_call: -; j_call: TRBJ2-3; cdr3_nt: TGTGCCAGCAGCTTAGAACATGGGACATCTACGCAGTATTTT; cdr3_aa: CASSLEHGTSTQYF
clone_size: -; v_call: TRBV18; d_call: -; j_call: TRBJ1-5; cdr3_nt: TGTGCCAGCTCACCATCCGGTACGGATCAGCCCCAGCATTTT; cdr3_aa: CASSPSGTDQPQHF
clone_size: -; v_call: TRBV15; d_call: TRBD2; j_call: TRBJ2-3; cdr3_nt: TGTGCCACCAGCAGAGATGTTGTAGCGGGGGATCTAAAGTTCACAGATACGCAGTATTTT; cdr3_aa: CATSRDVVAGDLKFTDTQYF
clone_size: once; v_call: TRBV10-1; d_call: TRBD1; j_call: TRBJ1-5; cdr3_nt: TGCGCCAGCAGCCCCCGAGGACAGGGGATCTTAGGCAATCAGCCCCAGCATTTT; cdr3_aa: CASSPRGQGILGNQPQHF
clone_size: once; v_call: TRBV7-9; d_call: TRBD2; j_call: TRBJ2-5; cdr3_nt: TGTGCCAGCAGCTTAACTAGCGGGGCGGTAGAGACCCAGTACTTC; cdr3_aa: CASSLTSGAVETQYF
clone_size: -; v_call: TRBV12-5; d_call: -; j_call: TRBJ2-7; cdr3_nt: TGTGCTAGTGTTTGGACAGATTACAAGAGTGTTTCCTACGAGCAGTACTTC; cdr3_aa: CASVWTDYKSVSYEQYF
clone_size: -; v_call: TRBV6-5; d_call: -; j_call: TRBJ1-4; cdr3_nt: TGTGCCAGCAGCCGTACAGGGCAAGAACGTGAAAAACTGTTTTTT; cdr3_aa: CASSRTGQEREKLFF
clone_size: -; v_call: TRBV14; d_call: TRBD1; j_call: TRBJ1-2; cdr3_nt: TGTGCCAGCAGTCGGGACAGGGGGAATGGCTACACCTTC; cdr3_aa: CASSRDRGNGYTF
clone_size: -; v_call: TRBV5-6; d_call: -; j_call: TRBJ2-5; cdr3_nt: TGTGCCAGCAGCTTGGGGGCTAGCAGGCAGACCCAGTACTTC; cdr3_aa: CASSLGASRQTQYF